Sequencing of this T cell receptor beta chain was carried out in a study of regulatory T cells in long-lasting Graves disease. As for the study in general: The study counted Graves' disease as persistent given over 5 years of antithyroid drugs and positive TSH receptor antibodies.

Study-level points and caveats: New patients shared 950 to 1,000 public clonotypes, fewer than the approximately 2,500 shared by persistent patients.

Turning to this clonotype: Its specificity is unknown.

Per the germline V gene, CDR1 is MGHRA and CDR2 is YSYEKL. J lost 7 bases, V lost 2 bases, and 5 bases had no gene match. This CDR3 contains 15 residues. The TCR beta library used iRepertoire HTBI primers with Arm-PCR amplification of CDR3. TCRdb passed the multiplex PCR reads through MiXCR, listing each CDR3 protein once. In the table there are 250,000 to 300,000 distinct CDR3 sequences, around a fifth of which are singletons. Indicated time point: persistent/refractory GD, antithyroid drugs over 5 years with positive TRAb. Researchers made the TCR library from RNA that was extracted from PBMCs. Sample: peripheral blood mononuclear cells (PBMCs), taken when the disease was refractory, from a patient treated with antithyroid drugs. The gene calls are TRBV4-1 and TRBJ2-7; the match to TRBD2 covers 13 bases. This TCR derives from a female donor with Graves disease. This chain's CDR3 is CASSQTGLAGYEQYF. Here the CDR3 DNA reads TGCGCCAGCAGCCAAACGGGACTAGCGGGATATGAGCAGTACTTC.